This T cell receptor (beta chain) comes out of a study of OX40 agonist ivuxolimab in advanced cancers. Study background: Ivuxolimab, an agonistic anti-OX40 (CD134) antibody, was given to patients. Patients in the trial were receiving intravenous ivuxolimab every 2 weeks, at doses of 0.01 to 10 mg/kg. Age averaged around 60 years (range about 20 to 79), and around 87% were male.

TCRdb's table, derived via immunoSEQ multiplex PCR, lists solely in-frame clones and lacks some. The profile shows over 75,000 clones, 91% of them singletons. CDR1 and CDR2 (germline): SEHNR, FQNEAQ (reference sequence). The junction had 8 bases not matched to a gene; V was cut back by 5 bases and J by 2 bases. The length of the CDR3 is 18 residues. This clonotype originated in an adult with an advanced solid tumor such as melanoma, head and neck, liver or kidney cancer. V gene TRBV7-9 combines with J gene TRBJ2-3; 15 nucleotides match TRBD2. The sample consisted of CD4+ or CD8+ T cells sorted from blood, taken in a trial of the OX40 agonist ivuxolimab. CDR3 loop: CASSSRGLAGGNTDTQYF. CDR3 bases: TGTGCCAGCAGCAGTCGCGGACTAGCGGGGGGGAACACAGATACGCAGTATTTT.